A single sample is the source of the 26 T cell receptor beta chains below, sequenced in a study of T cell repertoires in cytomegalovirus infection. Using its own MiXCR run on the reads, TCRdb lists one record per CDR3 protein. The table records about 69,000 distinct CDR3 sequences, 25% to 30% of them present only once. Their recognized antigens are unknown. Sample: CD8+ T cells from cultured PBMCs, taken from culture after CMV antigen stimulation. These receptors were collected from a human donor in good health (CMV status not recorded). Some clones in this sample may be carry-over from other donors' samples.

This clonotype turned up a few times. The chain joins TRBV5-5 to TRBJ2-7, with unresolved D. CDR3 size: 14 residues. The germline V gene encodes CDR1 SGHKS and CDR2 YYEKEE (reference sequence). Trimming took 0 bases from V and 6 from J, leaving 13 bases between them. The CDR3 protein is CASSLATPFSEQYF. The DNA of the CDR3 is TGTGCCAGCAGCTTGGCCACCCCGTTTTCCGAGCAGTACTTC.

This clonotype was counted only a few times. The CDR3 protein is CASTGTPESNQPQHF. DNA for the CDR3: TGTGCCAGCACCGGGACCCCCGAAAGCAATCAGCCCCAGCATTTT. The genes are TRBV2 and TRBJ1-5; perhaps TRBD1 as D (5 bases). CDR3 size: 15 residues. The germline gives CDR1 SNHLY, CDR2 FYNNEI. The V gene lost 7 bases and the J gene lost 1 base, with 14 bases spanning the gap.

This chain uses TRBV7-9 with TRBJ1-2; D unresolved. Trimming took 5 bases from V and 3 from J, leaving 10 bases between them. The germline V gene encodes CDR1 SEHNR and CDR2 FQNEAQ (reference sequence). There are 13 residues in the CDR3. The CDR3 DNA follows: TGTGCCAGCAGCCCTCCCCAATACTATGGCTACACCTTC. Protein: CASSPPQYYGYTF.

This clonotype came up a few times. V usage is TRBV5-1 and J usage is TRBJ1-1, with 8 bases aligning to TRBD1. There are 12 residues in the CDR3. V trimming: 0 bases; J trimming: 10 bases; junction bases outside the gene matches: 2. Germline V gene data show CDR1 as SGHRS and CDR2 as YFSETQ. The chain's CDR3 is CASSLAGQAAFF. In DNA, the CDR3 is TGCGCCAGCAGCTTGGCGGGACAGGCAGCTTTCTTT.

The chain recombines TRBV27 with TRBJ2-4, with D tentatively TRBD1 (6 bases). V lost 4 bases to trimming and J lost 0 bases, with 16 bases between them. The CDR3 totals 17 residues. Germline CDR1 and CDR2: MNHEY and SMNVEV (reference sequence). DNA for the CDR3: TGTGCCAGCAGTTCCAGACAGGCTTTACTAGCCAAAAACATTCAGTACTTC. It yields the protein CASSSRQALLAKNIQYF.

As regards this clonotype: An end of the junction differs from the germline gene, which may be a read error. The chain employs TRBV3-1 and TRBJ2-1, with 9 bases that match TRBD2. Germline CDR1 and CDR2: LGHDT and YNNKEL (reference sequence). The CDR3 loop spans 15 amino acids. CDR3 residues: CASSQGGLAYDEQFF. The CDR3 DNA follows: TGTGCCAGCAGCCAAGGGGGACTAGCCTACGATGAGCAGTTCTTC.

This clonotype was seen just once. One end of the junction varies from germline; a read error may be responsible. The CDR3 nucleotides are TGTGTCAGTGCGCCAGGCAGGTCCTTGGGGAACACCATATATTTT. Translating it yields CVSAPGRSLGNTIYF. The chain has TRBV19 and TRBJ1-3; D not certain. Germline assignment: CDR1 LNHDA and CDR2 SQIVND (reference sequence). The CDR3 has 15 residues.

The J gene is TRBJ2-1, the V gene TRBV12-3 or TRBV12-4; 9 positions agree with TRBD1. The V and J ends lost 6 bases and 7 bases, in that order; junction bases with no gene match: 13. The CDR3 contains 16 residues. Here the CDR3 reads CASRAPTGGLSNEQFF. DNA of the CDR3: TGTGCCAGCAGGGCCCCGACAGGGGGTCTATCAAATGAGCAGTTCTTC.

This clonotype was recorded once. The V gene is TRBV6-5, the J gene TRBJ2-6; D may correspond to TRBD1 or TRBD2 (5 bases each). The CDR3 consists of 16 residues. The germline V and J ends were trimmed by 7 bases and 0 bases, with 13 bases remaining between them. The V gene's germline CDR1 is MNHEY and CDR2 SVGAGI. The CDR3 is CASMGDLSSGANVLTF. The CDR3 DNA sequence: TGTGCCAGCATGGGGGACCTGAGCTCTGGGGCCAACGTCCTGACTTTC.

This clonotype has a handful of counts. The chain recombines TRBV6-6 with TRBJ1-1; D is ambiguous. The germline gives CDR1 MNHNY, CDR2 SVGAGI (reference sequence). The CDR3 totals 11 residues. Trimming removed 6 bases at V and 6 bases at J, with 8 bases between. CDR3 loop: CASRSQPEAFF. Here the CDR3 DNA reads TGTGCCAGCAGATCACAGCCTGAAGCTTTCTTT.

There are a few counts of this clonotype. The V gene is TRBV4-1, the J gene TRBJ2-1; D remains unclear. V lost 0 bases and J 9 bases, leaving 9 bases between the germline ends. The length of the CDR3 is 13 residues. CDR1 MGHRA and CDR2 YSYEKL come from the germline V gene. The CDR3 nucleotides read TGCGCCAGCAGCCAAGATGGCCTGGGTGAGCAGTTCTTC. This codes for CASSQDGLGEQFF.

This clonotype was observed at least ten times. This chain links TRBV7-2 with TRBJ2-5; 8 bases match TRBD2. CDR1 SGHTA and CDR2 FQGNSA come from the germline V gene. Losses at the gene ends were 2 bases for V and 2 bases for J; bases not matched to a gene: 4. The CDR3 sequence is 15 residues long. The CDR3 loop is CASSLTIAGQETQYF. In DNA, the CDR3 is TGTGCCAGCAGCTTAACTATAGCGGGACAAGAGACCCAGTACTTC.

Only a few counts were recorded for this clonotype. This sequence joins TRBV10-3 and TRBJ2-3, with a possible D match to TRBD1 (6 bases). The CDR3 consists of 16 residues. Germline assignment: CDR1 ENHRY and CDR2 SYGVKD. The V end was cut by 0 bases, the J end by 4 bases, with 14 bases between. CDR3 residues: CAISESDSLQADTQYF. The CDR3 region has the DNA TGTGCCATCAGTGAGTCGGACAGTTTACAGGCAGATACGCAGTATTTT.

The rearrangement joins TRBV9 to TRBJ2-3; 9 positions match TRBD2. Germline V gene data show CDR1 as SGDLS and CDR2 as YYNGEE. After removal of 4 bases from V and 0 bases from J, the junction contained 9 bases not matched to a gene. This CDR3 comprises 17 residues. The CDR3, as DNA: TGTGCCAGCAGCTCACCCCGCGGGGGGGACAGCACAGATACGCAGTATTTT. This codes for CASSSPRGGDSTDTQYF.

V and J are TRBV15 and TRBJ2-5, with 10 bases fitting TRBD2. The germline V gene encodes CDR1 LNHNV and CDR2 YYDKDF (reference sequence). The length of the CDR3 is 15 residues. Losses at the gene ends were 5 bases for V and 2 bases for J; bases not matched to a gene: 5. The CDR3: CATSHPSGGQETQYF. The CDR3 DNA follows: TGTGCCACCAGCCATCCTAGCGGGGGACAAGAGACCCAGTACTTC.

This clonotype was seen a few times. CDR3 amino acids: CASSLGAYNSPLHF. The CDR3 nucleotides are TGTGCCAGCAGCCTAGGGGCCTATAATTCACCCCTCCACTTT. The J gene is TRBJ1-6, the V gene TRBV7-2; a possible D gene is TRBD1 (5 bases). The germline V gene has CDR1 SGHTA and CDR2 FQGNSA. V lost 5 bases and J lost 2, with 7 bases in between. This CDR3 is 14 amino acids long.

The chain joins TRBV12-3 or TRBV12-4 to TRBJ2-1; D tentatively reads TRBD1 or TRBD2 (5 bases each). With 6 bases removed from V and 9 bases from J, the gap between germline ends came to 15 bases. This CDR3 is built from 13 residues. CDR3 DNA sequence: TGTGCCAGCAGCCCGGGGCCAGCAGGTGAGCAGTTCTTC. Amino acid sequence: CASSPGPAGEQFF.

V is TRBV4-3 and J is TRBJ2-1; D is unclear. This CDR3 is built from 12 residues. The V gene lost 0 bases and the J gene lost 8 bases, with 5 bases spanning the gap. Germline values: CDR1 LGHNA, CDR2 YSLEER. The CDR3 region is CASSQEYDEQFF. The CDR3 nucleotides read TGCGCCAGCAGCCAAGAATACGATGAGCAGTTCTTC.

The chain employs TRBV6-2 or TRBV6-3 and TRBJ2-1; perhaps D is TRBD1 or TRBD2 (5 bases each). The germline V gene encodes CDR1 MNHEY and CDR2 SVGEGT. Trimming removed 6 bases at V and 6 bases at J, with 9 bases between. The CDR3 spans 12 residues. CDR3 bases: TGTGCCAGCAGCCGGGACGGCAATGAGCAGTTCTTC. Protein sequence: CASSRDGNEQFF.

V is TRBV9 and J is TRBJ2-5; perhaps TRBD2 as D (6 bases). Trimming cost V 0 bases and J 5 bases, with 11 bases left between them. There are 14 residues in the CDR3. Germline V lookup: CDR1 SGDLS, CDR2 YYNGEE. The CDR3 coding sequence is TGTGCCAGCAGCGTAGCCTCTAGCGCGGAGACCCAGTACTTC. Translating gives CASSVASSAETQYF.

This clonotype was detected a few times. The rearrangement links TRBV28 to TRBJ1-3; no reliable D call. The germline V gene has CDR1 MDHEN and CDR2 SYDVKM. Trimming stripped 6 bases from V and 1 base from J, with 13 bases between. The CDR3 has 15 residues. The CDR3: CASSLTAWSGNTIYF. In nucleotides, the CDR3 is TGTGCCAGCAGCTTGACGGCCTGGTCTGGAAACACCATATATTTT. Drawing the rest from reference TRBV28 and TRBJ1-3, the complete variable domain is DVKVTQSSRYLVKRTGEKVFLECVQDMDHENMFWYRQDPGLGLRLIYFSYDVKMKEKGDIPEGYSVSREKKERFSLILESASTNQTSMYLCASSLTAWSGNTIYFGEGSWLTVV.

The table lists this clonotype with many counts. The rearrangement links TRBV7-6 to TRBJ2-7; the D is unclear. Trimming cost V 5 bases and J 1 base, with 12 bases left between them. CDR1 is SGHVS, CDR2 FNYEAQ, per germline. The CDR3 length is 14 residues. This chain's CDR3 is CASSPFDFSYEQYF. DNA of the CDR3: TGTGCCAGCAGCCCGTTCGACTTTTCCTACGAGCAGTACTTC.

The chain recombines TRBV30 with TRBJ2-1; 8 nucleotides match TRBD2. V lost 2 bases, J lost 12 bases, and 12 bases stayed unmatched. Germline V gene lookup returns CDR1 GTSNPN and CDR2 SVGIG (reference sequence). This CDR3 spans 14 amino acids. The CDR3 loop is CAWSLYSSGPPQFF. The DNA for the CDR3 is TGTGCCTGGAGTCTCTACTCTAGCGGGCCCCCGCAGTTCTTC.

The CDR3 coding sequence is TGTGCCAGCAGCCCCTCGGGAGGGTCCTACAATGAGCAGTTCTTC. Translated: CASSPSGGSYNEQFF. This chain uses TRBV7-6 with TRBJ2-1; 8 nucleotides match TRBD2. Germline values: CDR1 SGHVS, CDR2 FNYEAQ. This CDR3 has 15 residues. V was clipped by 5 bases and J by 1 base; unmatched bases: 4. The complete variable domain, with remaining parts taken from reference TRBV7-6 and TRBJ2-1, reads GAGVSQSPRYKVTKRGQDVALRCDPISGHVSLYWYRQALGQGPEFLTYFNYEAQQDKSGLPNDRFSAERPEGSISTLTIQRTEQRDSAMYRCASSPSGGSYNEQFFGPGTRLTVL.

This clonotype was counted many times. This chain connects TRBV7-2 to TRBJ2-7; no clear D gene. The V end was cut by 3 bases, the J end by 2 bases, with 5 bases between. CDR3 size: 12 residues. Germline lookup yields CDR1 SGHTA and CDR2 FQGNSA. The CDR3 DNA sequence: TGTGCCAGCAGCTTTGGGCCCTACGAGCAGTACTTC. It yields the protein CASSFGPYEQYF.

This clonotype was counted a few times. The chain is built from TRBV5-4 and TRBJ1-1; 10 positions agree with TRBD1. With 4 bases clipped from V and 6 bases from J, the junction kept 9 bases outside the gene matches. Germline V CDR1 and CDR2: SGHNT, YYREEE (reference sequence). This CDR3 has 15 residues. CDR3 bases: TGTGCCAGCAGCACCCTGACAGGGGGCATCGCTGAAGCTTTCTTT. This encodes CASSTLTGGIAEAFF.